Following are 24 T cell receptor beta chains from one sample sequenced in a study of cytomegalovirus exposure and HLA in healthy donors (dated by TCRdb to 2017 to 2019). Library generation was performed with the immunoSEQ multiplex PCR assay. For the multiplex PCR, a mixture combining 60 forward primers for TCR Vbeta segments and 13 reverse primers for TCR Jbeta segments was used. Sourced from immuneACCESS, this table was stored by TCRdb with only in-frame sequences that have V and J called. A share of the clones is absent; for the studies checked, an unresolved V gene accounts for under half, and the remainder has no known explanation. For this sample there are about 150,000 clones; about three fifths appear just once. Together, the top ten hold around 7.1% of the sample. Material for sequencing was PBMCs. All receptors derive from a woman aged 55-70 years in good health and CMV-seropositive.

This clone appeared once. In DNA form, the CDR3 reads TGTGCCAGCAGCATGACTAGCGGGATATTTAATGAGCAGTTCTTC. Its translation: CASSMTSGIFNEQFF. This chain uses TRBV14 with TRBJ2-1; 11 bases agree with TRBD2. Trimming cost V 5 bases and J 7 bases; bases outside gene matches: 7. CDR3 size: 15 residues. Germline CDR1 is SGHDN and CDR2 is FVKESK. Full variable domain (missing parts from reference TRBV14 and TRBJ2-1): EAGVTQFPSHSVIEKGQTVTLRCDPISGHDNLYWYRRVMGKEIKFLLHFVKESKQDESGMPNNRFLAERTGGTYSTLKVQPAELEDSGVYFCASSMTSGIFNEQFFGPGTRLTVL.

This chain links TRBV5-4 with TRBJ2-1, with TRBD2 matching over 7 bases. J gave up 0 bases and V 4 bases, and 10 bases lay outside the gene matches. There are 17 residues in the CDR3. CDR1 is SGHNT, CDR2 YYREEE, per germline (reference sequence). For the CDR3, the DNA is TGTGCCAGCAGCCGGGGGGACCGGCGAGGCTCCTACAATGAGCAGTTCTTC. It yields the protein CASSRGDRRGSYNEQFF.

The count of this clone is one. The chain uses TRBV19 and TRBJ2-1, with 10 bases identical to TRBD2. The junction had 3 bases not matched to a gene; V was cut back by 5 bases and J by 2 bases. The CDR3 contains 15 residues. Germline CDR1 LNHDA, CDR2 SQIVND (reference sequence). The CDR3 sequence is CASSLSGRTYNEQFF. DNA of the CDR3: TGTGCCAGTAGTCTTAGCGGGAGGACCTACAATGAGCAGTTCTTC.

For this clone: The same CDR3 can be traced to other DNA sequences in this sample. The chain employs TRBV5-8 and TRBJ1-1; TRBD1 is a possible D gene (6 bases). The CDR3 covers 14 residues. Trimming removed 4 bases from V and 4 bases from J, with 14 bases in between. From germline, CDR1 is SGHTS and CDR2 YDEGEE. The DNA for the CDR3 is TGTGCCAGCAGCGCGCAGGGGTTTATCACTGAAGCTTTCTTT. Translating gives CASSAQGFITEAFF.

The V call is TRBV5-1, the J call TRBJ2-6; a possible D gene is TRBD1 (6 bases). The CDR3 sequence is 16 residues long. Looked up from germline, CDR1 is SGHRS and CDR2 is YFSETQ. V was clipped by 4 bases and J by 2 bases, with 13 bases between them. The CDR3 DNA follows: TGCGCCAGCAGCGACGAATCAGGGGCTGGGGCCAACGTCCTGACTTTC. This gives the protein CASSDESGAGANVLTF.

This sequence joins TRBV5-1 and TRBJ1-1; D is perhaps TRBD1 (5 bases). The V end lost 0 bases, the J end lost 0 bases, and 9 bases lay between the germline ends. The germline V gene has CDR1 SGHRS and CDR2 YFSETQ. CDR3 length: 15 amino acids. DNA of the CDR3: TGCGCCAGCAGCTTGGTTGGACATTTGAACACTGAAGCTTTCTTT. Protein sequence: CASSLVGHLNTEAFF.

The chain links TRBV21-1 to TRBJ2-7; the DNA was not used to check the table's D call, TRBD2. TRBV21-1 is a pseudogene. The CDR3 totals 13 residues. This chain's CDR3 is CASSASGRHEQYF. The CDR3 DNA reads TGTGCCAGCAGCGCTAGCGGGAGGCACGAGCAGTACTTC.

The chain combines TRBV4-3 with TRBJ2-1; 8 positions match TRBD2. The germline CDR1 and CDR2 sequences are LGHNA and YSLEER. V was pared by 2 bases and J by 9 bases, with 9 bases of the junction left unmatched. CDR3 length equals 15 residues. The DNA of the CDR3 is TGCGCCAGCAGCCAACCACCGGGACTAGGGGTTGAGCAGTTCTTC. Amino acid sequence: CASSQPPGLGVEQFF.

This sequence joins TRBV25-1 and TRBJ2-1; 8 positions match TRBD2. Losses at the gene ends were 4 bases for V and 7 bases for J; bases not matched to a gene: 6. Germline assignment: CDR1 MGHDK and CDR2 SYGVNS. This CDR3 region has 14 residues. The CDR3 is CASSVSGEWNEQFF. DNA of the CDR3: TGTGCCAGCAGTGTTAGCGGGGAATGGAATGAGCAGTTCTTC.

V usage is TRBV19 and J usage is TRBJ2-3; D uncertain. The ends were cut back, 6 bases at V and 1 base at J, with 11 bases in the middle. Per the germline V gene, CDR1 is LNHDA and CDR2 is SQIVND (reference sequence). There are 14 residues in the CDR3. For the CDR3, the DNA is TGTGCCAGTAGGCCTCTAGAAGGCACAGATACGCAGTATTTT. Protein: CASRPLEGTDTQYF.

The sample holds a few counts of this clone. The chain links TRBV30 to TRBJ2-2; 15 bases fit TRBD2. This CDR3 has 19 residues. J lost 3 bases, V lost 0 bases, and 8 bases had no gene match. The germline V gene has CDR1 GTSNPN and CDR2 SVGIG (reference sequence). In DNA form, the CDR3 reads TGTGCCTGGAGTGTTGGGACTAGCGGGAGGTTACGAGACACCGGGGAGCTGTTTTTT. The encoded protein is CAWSVGTSGRLRDTGELFF.

This chain uses TRBV21-1 with TRBJ1-2; TRBD1, the D gene given by the table, was not confirmed from the DNA. TRBV21-1 is an annotated pseudogene. The CDR3 length is 13 residues. CDR3 nucleotides: TGTGCCAGCAGCCTACGGACAGGCTATGGCTACACCTTC. It codes for CASSLRTGYGYTF.

The gene calls are TRBV30 and TRBJ2-4; D may be TRBD1 (5 bases). Germline V gives CDR1 GTSNPN, CDR2 SVGIG (reference sequence). This CDR3 is 15 amino acids long. V shed 4 bases and J shed 0 bases, with 13 bases lying between them. In DNA, the CDR3 is TGTGCCTGGACTGTACCAGGGCTAGCCAAAAACATTCAGTACTTC. This translates into CAWTVPGLAKNIQYF.

The table lists this clone with a few counts. The chain has TRBV28 and TRBJ2-3; no clear D gene. Germline values: CDR1 MDHEN, CDR2 SYDVKM. With 5 bases removed from V and 4 bases from J, the gap between germline ends came to 13 bases. The CDR3 totals 14 residues. CDR3 in amino acids: CASSPNRVADTQYF. In DNA, the CDR3 is TGTGCCAGCAGTCCGAACCGAGTGGCAGATACGCAGTATTTT. Looking up the rest from reference TRBV28 and TRBJ2-3 gives the full variable domain: DVKVTQSSRYLVKRTGEKVFLECVQDMDHENMFWYRQDPGLGLRLIYFSYDVKMKEKGDIPEGYSVSREKKERFSLILESASTNQTSMYLCASSPNRVADTQYFGPGTRLTVL.

The chain couples TRBV5-8 to TRBJ1-3, with 8 bases aligning to TRBD1. CDR1 and CDR2 (germline): SGHTS, YDEGEE. The CDR3 is 17 residues long. V dropped 1 base and J dropped 4; count of bases not matched to a gene: 10. CDR3 bases: TGTGCCAGCAGCTTGTATCAGGGGGCATCATCAGGAAACACCATATATTTT. This sequence encodes CASSLYQGASSGNTIYF.

The rearrangement uses TRBV5-1 and TRBJ2-3; TRBD2 aligns across 10 bases. J was trimmed by 0 bases and V by 0 bases; bases with no gene match: 10. Germline CDR1 SGHRS, CDR2 YFSETQ. The CDR3 sequence is 19 residues long. This chain's CDR3 is CASSLGGSSGRWSTDTQYF. CDR3 nucleotide sequence: TGCGCCAGCAGCTTGGGGGGGTCTAGCGGGAGATGGAGCACAGATACGCAGTATTTT.

This sequence joins TRBV5-6 and TRBJ2-3; perhaps TRBD2 as D (6 bases). This CDR3 has 14 amino acids. Germline loops: CDR1 SGHDT, CDR2 YYEEEE. Trimming stripped 7 bases from V and 7 bases from J, with 19 bases between. The CDR3 region is CASRTLGGGYTQYF. In DNA form, the CDR3 reads TGTGCCAGCCGGACTCTCGGGGGTGGATATACGCAGTATTTT.

The chain combines TRBV18 with TRBJ2-5; D may be TRBD1 (6 bases). Trimming took 0 bases from V and 5 from J, leaving 7 bases between them. Germline values: CDR1 KGHSH, CDR2 LQKENI. There are 13 residues in the CDR3. The CDR3 nucleotides read TGTGCCAGCTCACCACCCCAGGGGGAGACCCAGTACTTC. Protein sequence: CASSPPQGETQYF.

Points on this clone: At one end the junction does not follow the germline gene, possibly because of a read error. The chain combines TRBV14 with TRBJ1-2; TRBD1 might be the D (6 bases). CDR3 length: 13 amino acids. Germline V gene sequence: CDR1 SGHDN, CDR2 FVKESK. This CDR3 reads CAGSPDRSYGYTF. The CDR3 DNA sequence: TGTGCCGGCAGCCCCGACAGGAGCTATGGCTACACCTTC.

The rearrangement uses TRBV7-2 and TRBJ2-5, with 10 bases lining up with TRBD1. V trimming: 4 bases; J trimming: 4 bases; junction bases outside the gene matches: 9. Germline V gives CDR1 SGHTA, CDR2 FQGNSA. This CDR3 is built from 16 residues. The CDR3 region is CASSSRTTGGTETQYF. The CDR3 nucleotides are TGTGCCAGCAGCTCAAGAACGACAGGGGGCACAGAGACCCAGTACTTC.

This chain connects TRBV28 to TRBJ2-5; 7 nucleotides align to TRBD2. The junction had 11 bases not matched to a gene; V was cut back by 4 bases and J by 9 bases. This CDR3 contains 14 residues. From germline, CDR1 is MDHEN and CDR2 SYDVKM. The CDR3 loop reads CASSSPGLPEAQYF. CDR3 DNA sequence: TGTGCCAGCAGTTCTCCGGGACTACCCGAGGCCCAGTACTTC.

This sequence joins TRBV28 and TRBJ1-4; 7 positions match TRBD1. Germline loops: CDR1 MDHEN, CDR2 SYDVKM. V lost 7 bases to trimming and J lost 10 bases; unmatched junction nucleotides: 12. CDR3 length: 14 residues. CDR3 sequence: CASTPPHRGGKLFF. The CDR3 DNA is TGTGCCAGCACCCCCCCCCACAGGGGAGGAAAACTGTTTTTT.

V gene TRBV27 combines with J gene TRBJ2-3, with 9 bases fitting TRBD2. The CDR3 sequence is 16 residues long. V gave up 4 bases and J gave up 5 bases; unmatched junction bases: 10. Germline CDR1 is MNHEY and CDR2 is SMNVEV (reference sequence). The CDR3 DNA is TGTGCCAGCAGTTGGGTAGCGGGAGTGGTGAGAGATACGCAGTATTTT. It is translated as CASSWVAGVVRDTQYF.

Only a few counts were recorded for this clone. This CDR3 is CASSLFVGNTIYF. CDR3 sequence (DNA): TGTGCCAGCAGTTTATTCGTAGGAAACACCATATATTTT. The chain employs TRBV28 and TRBJ1-3; D not certain. CDR1 and CDR2 from the germline V gene are MDHEN and SYDVKM. The CDR3 runs to 13 residues. The germline V and J ends were trimmed by 1 base and 4 bases, with 5 bases remaining between them.